This T cell receptor delta chain originates from a study of γδ T cells in repeated Plasmodium falciparum infection. Study details: Four controlled malaria infections with P. falciparum NF54 spanned less than 850 days. Each infection was followed by sampling at 21 days, plus baseline and some pre-infection draws.

Gammadelta T cells were flow-sorted from PBMC into Vgamma9/Vdelta2+ and Vdelta2-negative populations for bulk analysis. TCRdb re-called clones from the multiplex PCR reads using CATT. The table records over 90,000 delta-chain clones, approximately 1% of them present only once. This clone was counted between two and nine times. Per germline, CDR1 TSWWSYY and CDR2 QGS. CDR3 size: 19 residues. The receptor was derived from a pool of human donors (malaria-infected and uninfected, not separated). The V gene is given as TRDV1, and no J gene call is available; TRDD3 reflects the table's D call only, with no check against the DNA. Sequencing used gamma-delta T cells from blood. The CDR3 region is CALGEPPFPTSWGIRGLIF. Written as DNA, the CDR3 is TGTGCTCTTGGGGAACCGCCGTTTCCTACATCCTGGGGGATACGGGGGCTCATCTTT.